The clone carrying this TCR beta chain turned up a few times. Its antigen is currently unknown. Time point denoted: patch test 3, about 24 weeks after DPC sensitization. Treatment meaning: therapeutic diphenylcyclopropenone sensitization with weekly scalp DPC. The template was total RNA from unfractionated whole blood. This specimen belongs to a study of human T cells and chemical hapten exposure. Study details: Alopecia areata, totalis and universalis patients, mostly female, were included. Study-wide results and caveats: TCRs exceeding 1 in 1000 frequency stayed unchanged with DPC sensitization.

Losses at the gene ends were 6 bases for V and 5 bases for J; bases not matched to a gene: 7. The germline V gene encodes CDR1 MDHEN and CDR2 SYDVKM. The CDR3 has 15 residues. Original analysis: TCR counts had a median of approximately 87,000 per sample and spanned roughly 20,000 to 750,000. TCRdb re-analysed the RACE reads in MiXCR, keeping a single row per CDR3 protein. Here the V and J calls rest on TCRdb's processing, not on the authors' analysis. The sample lists approximately 160,000 distinct CDR3 sequences, roughly 25% occurring once. The sample was whole blood, taken in connection with sensitization to the hapten diphenylcyclopropenone (DPC). This TCR derives from a woman aged 18-30 years with alopecia areata. Some clones in this sample may be carry-over from other donors' samples. V usage is TRBV28 and J usage is TRBJ2-5, with TRBD2 identical over 12 bases. The CDR3 DNA follows: TGTGCCAGCAGCCGCCCGACTAGCGGGGGTGAGACCCAGTACTTC. It encodes CASSRPTSGGETQYF.